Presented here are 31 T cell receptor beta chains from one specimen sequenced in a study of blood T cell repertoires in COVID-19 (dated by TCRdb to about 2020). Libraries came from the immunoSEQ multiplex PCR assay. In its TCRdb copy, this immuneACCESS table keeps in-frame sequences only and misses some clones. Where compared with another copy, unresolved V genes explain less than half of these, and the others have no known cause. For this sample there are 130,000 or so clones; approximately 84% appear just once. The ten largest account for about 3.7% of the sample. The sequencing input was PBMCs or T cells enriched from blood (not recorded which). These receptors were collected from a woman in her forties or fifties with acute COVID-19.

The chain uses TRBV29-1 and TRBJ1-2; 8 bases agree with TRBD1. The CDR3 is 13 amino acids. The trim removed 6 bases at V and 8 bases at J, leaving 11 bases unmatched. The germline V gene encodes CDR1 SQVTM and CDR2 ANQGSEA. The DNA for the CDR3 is TGCAGCGTGTTTTGGACAGGGAGCGAGGGCTACACCTTC. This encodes CSVFWTGSEGYTF.

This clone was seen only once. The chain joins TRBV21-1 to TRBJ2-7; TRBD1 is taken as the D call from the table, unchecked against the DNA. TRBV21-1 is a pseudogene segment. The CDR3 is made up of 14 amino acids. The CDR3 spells CASSHRDRGHEQYF. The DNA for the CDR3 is TGTGCCAGCAGCCACCGGGACAGGGGCCACGAGCAGTACTTC.

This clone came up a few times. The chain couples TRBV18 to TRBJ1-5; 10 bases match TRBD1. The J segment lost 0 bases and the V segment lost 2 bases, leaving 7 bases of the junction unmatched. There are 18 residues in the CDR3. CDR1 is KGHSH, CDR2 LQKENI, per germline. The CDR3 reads CASSPEPDRGPSNQPQHF. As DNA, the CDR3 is TGTGCCAGCTCACCAGAACCCGACAGGGGGCCTAGCAATCAGCCCCAGCATTTT.

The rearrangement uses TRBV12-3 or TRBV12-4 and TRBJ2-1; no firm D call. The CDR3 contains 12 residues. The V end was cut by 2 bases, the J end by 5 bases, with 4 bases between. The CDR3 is CASSLRDNEQFF. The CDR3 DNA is TGTGCCAGCAGTTTACGGGACAATGAGCAGTTCTTC.

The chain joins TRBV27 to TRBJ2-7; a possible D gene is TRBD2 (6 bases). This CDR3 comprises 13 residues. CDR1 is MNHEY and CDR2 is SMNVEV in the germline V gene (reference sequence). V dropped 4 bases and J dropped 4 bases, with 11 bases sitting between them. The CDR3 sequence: CASSSGAYYEQYF. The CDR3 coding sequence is TGTGCCAGCAGTTCGGGAGCGTATTACGAGCAGTACTTC.

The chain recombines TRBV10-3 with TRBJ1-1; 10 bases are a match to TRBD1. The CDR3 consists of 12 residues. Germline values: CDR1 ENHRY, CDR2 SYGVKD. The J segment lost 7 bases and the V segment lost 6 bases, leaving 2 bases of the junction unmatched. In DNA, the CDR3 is TGTGCCATCAGGGGGACAGGGGTTGAAGCTTTCTTT. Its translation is CAIRGTGVEAFF.

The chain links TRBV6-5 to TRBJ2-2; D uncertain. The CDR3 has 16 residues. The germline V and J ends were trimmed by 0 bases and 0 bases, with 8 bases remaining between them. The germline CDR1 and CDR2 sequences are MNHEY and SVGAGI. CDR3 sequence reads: CASSYSPRTNTGELFF. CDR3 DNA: TGTGCCAGCAGTTACTCGCCCAGGACGAACACCGGGGAGCTGTTTTTT.

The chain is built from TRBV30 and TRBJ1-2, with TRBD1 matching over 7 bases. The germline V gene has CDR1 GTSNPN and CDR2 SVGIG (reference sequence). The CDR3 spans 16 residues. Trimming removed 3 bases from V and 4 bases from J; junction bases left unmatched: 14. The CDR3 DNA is TGTGCCTGGAGCGCCCTTGGAGGGGGCGCGGCCTATGGCTACACCTTC. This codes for CAWSALGGGAAYGYTF.

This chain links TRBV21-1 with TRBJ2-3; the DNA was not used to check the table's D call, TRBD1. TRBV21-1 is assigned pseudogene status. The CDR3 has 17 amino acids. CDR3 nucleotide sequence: TGTGCCAGCAGCAGCAAAGGGGTGTCCCGTCGCACAGATACGCAGTATTTT. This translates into CASSSKGVSRRTDTQYF.

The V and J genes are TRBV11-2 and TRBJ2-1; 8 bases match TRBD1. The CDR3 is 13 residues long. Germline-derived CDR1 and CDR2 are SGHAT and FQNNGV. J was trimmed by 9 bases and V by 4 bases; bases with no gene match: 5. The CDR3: CASSSDRASEQFF. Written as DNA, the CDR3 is TGTGCCAGCAGCTCGGACAGGGCGAGTGAGCAGTTCTTC.

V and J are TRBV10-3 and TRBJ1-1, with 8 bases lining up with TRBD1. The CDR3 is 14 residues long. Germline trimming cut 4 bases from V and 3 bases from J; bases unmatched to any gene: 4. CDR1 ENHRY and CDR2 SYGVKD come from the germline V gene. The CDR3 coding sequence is TGTGCCATCAGTGCGACAGGGGAGGACACTGAAGCTTTCTTT. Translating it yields CAISATGEDTEAFF.

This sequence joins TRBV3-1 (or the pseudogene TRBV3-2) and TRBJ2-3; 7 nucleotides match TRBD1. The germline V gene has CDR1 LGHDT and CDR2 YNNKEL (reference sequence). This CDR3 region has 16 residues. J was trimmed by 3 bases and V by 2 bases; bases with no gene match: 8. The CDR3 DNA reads TGTGCCAGCAGCCAATACCGGGACAGCGTTACAGATACGCAGTATTTT. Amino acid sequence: CASSQYRDSVTDTQYF.

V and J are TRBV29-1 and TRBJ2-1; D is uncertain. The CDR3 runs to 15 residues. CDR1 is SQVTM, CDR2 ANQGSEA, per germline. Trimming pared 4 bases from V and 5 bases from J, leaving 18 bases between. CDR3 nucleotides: TGCAGCGTTGTGAAGCACGGGTCCTCAGACAATGAGCAGTTCTTC. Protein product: CSVVKHGSSDNEQFF.

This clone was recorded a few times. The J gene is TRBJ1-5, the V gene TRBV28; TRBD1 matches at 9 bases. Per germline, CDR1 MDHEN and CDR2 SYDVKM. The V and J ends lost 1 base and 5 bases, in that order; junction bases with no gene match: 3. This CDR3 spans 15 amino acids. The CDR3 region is CASSLSGTGYQPQHF. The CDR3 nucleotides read TGTGCCAGCAGTTTATCCGGGACAGGGTATCAGCCCCAGCATTTT.

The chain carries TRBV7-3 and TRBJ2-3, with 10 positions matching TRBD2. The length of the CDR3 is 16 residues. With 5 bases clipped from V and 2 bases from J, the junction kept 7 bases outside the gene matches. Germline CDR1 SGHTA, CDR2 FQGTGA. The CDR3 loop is CASSVGTSGVTDTQYF. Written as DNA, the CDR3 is TGTGCCAGCAGCGTTGGTACTAGCGGGGTCACAGATACGCAGTATTTT.

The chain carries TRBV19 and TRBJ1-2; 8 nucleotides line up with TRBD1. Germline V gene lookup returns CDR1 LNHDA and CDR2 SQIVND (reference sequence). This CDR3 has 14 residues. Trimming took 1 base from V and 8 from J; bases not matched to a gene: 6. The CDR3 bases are TGTGCCAGTAGTATAGTGGCAGGGGGCCGAGGCTACACCTTC. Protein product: CASSIVAGGRGYTF.

The CDR3 region is CASSARDRGYTEAFF. The CDR3, as DNA: TGTGCCAGCAGCGCCCGGGACAGGGGATACACTGAAGCTTTCTTT. The rearrangement uses TRBV3-1 (or the pseudogene TRBV3-2) and TRBJ1-1; 10 positions match TRBD1. The germline V gene encodes CDR1 LGHDT and CDR2 YNNKEL (reference sequence). The CDR3 is made up of 15 amino acids. V was pared by 5 bases and J by 3 bases, with 6 bases of the junction left unmatched.

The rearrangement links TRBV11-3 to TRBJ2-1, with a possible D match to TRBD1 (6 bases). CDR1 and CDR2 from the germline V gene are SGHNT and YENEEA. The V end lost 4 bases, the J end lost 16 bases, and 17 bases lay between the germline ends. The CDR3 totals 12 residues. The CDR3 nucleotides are TGTGCCAGCAGCTCCTCGACAGGCCCTCACTTCTTC. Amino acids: CASSSSTGPHFF.

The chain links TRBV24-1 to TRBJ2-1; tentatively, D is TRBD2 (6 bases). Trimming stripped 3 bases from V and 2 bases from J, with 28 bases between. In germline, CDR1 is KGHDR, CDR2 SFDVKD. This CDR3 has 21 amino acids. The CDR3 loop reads CATSDPNRPGTRRGPYNEQFF. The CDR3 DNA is TGTGCCACCAGTGATCCCAACCGCCCTGGAACAAGGAGGGGTCCCTACAATGAGCAGTTCTTC.

The CDR3 spells CASSVGPFVETQYF. CDR3 coding DNA: TGTGCCAGCAGCGTAGGGCCCTTCGTGGAGACCCAGTACTTC. The rearrangement uses TRBV9 and TRBJ2-5; no definite D call. Looked up from germline, CDR1 is SGDLS and CDR2 is YYNGEE. The length of the CDR3 is 14 residues. V lost 0 bases, J lost 5 bases, and 11 bases lay in between.

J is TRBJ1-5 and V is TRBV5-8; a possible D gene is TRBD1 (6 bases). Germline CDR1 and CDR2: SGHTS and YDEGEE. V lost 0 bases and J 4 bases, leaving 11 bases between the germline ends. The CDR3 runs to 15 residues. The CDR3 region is CASSLGQEKNQPQHF. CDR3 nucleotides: TGTGCCAGCAGCTTGGGACAGGAGAAGAATCAGCCCCAGCATTTT.

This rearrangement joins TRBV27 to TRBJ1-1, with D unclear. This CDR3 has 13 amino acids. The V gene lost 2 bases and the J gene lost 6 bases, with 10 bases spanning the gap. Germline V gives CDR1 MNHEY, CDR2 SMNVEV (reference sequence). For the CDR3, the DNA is TGTGCCAGCAGTTTAGTAGCCTGGTCTGAAGCTTTCTTT. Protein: CASSLVAWSEAFF.

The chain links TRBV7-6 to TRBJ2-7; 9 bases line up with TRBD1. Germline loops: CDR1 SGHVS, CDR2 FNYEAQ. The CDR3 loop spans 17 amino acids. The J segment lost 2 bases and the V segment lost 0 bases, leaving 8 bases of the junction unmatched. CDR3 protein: CASSLAGGTGYTYEQYF. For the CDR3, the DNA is TGTGCCAGCAGCTTAGCAGGTGGGACAGGGTACACCTACGAGCAGTACTTC.

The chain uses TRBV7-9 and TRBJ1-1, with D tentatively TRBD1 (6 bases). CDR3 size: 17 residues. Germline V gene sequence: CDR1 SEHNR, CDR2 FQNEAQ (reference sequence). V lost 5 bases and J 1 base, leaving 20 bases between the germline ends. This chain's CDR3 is CASSHRALRWGNTEAFF. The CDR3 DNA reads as TGTGCCAGCAGCCACAGGGCACTTCGCTGGGGGAACACTGAAGCTTTCTTT.

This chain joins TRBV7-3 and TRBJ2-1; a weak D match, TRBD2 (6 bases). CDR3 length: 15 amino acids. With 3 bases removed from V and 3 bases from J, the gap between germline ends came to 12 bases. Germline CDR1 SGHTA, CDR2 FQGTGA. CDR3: CASSFGGNRYNEQFF. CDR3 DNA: TGTGCCAGCAGCTTTGGGGGGAATCGCTACAATGAGCAGTTCTTC. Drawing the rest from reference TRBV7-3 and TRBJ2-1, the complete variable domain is GAGVSQTPSNKVTEKGKYVELRCDPISGHTALYWYRQSLGQGPEFLIYFQGTGAADDSGLPNDRFFAVRPEGSVSTLKIQRTERGDSAVYLCASSFGGNRYNEQFFGPGTRLTVL.

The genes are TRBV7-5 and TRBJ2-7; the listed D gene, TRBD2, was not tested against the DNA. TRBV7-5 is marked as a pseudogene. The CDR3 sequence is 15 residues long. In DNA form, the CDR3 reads TGTGCCAGAAGCCCTCCAGCGGGAGGGCCGGGTGAGCAGTACTTC. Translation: CARSPPAGGPGEQYF.

CDR3 loop: CASSDREREKLFF. The CDR3 nucleotides read TGTGCCAGCAGCGACAGGGAGCGTGAAAAACTGTTTTTT. The gene calls are TRBV6-5 and TRBJ1-4, with 7 nucleotides matching TRBD1. CDR3 size: 13 residues. Per the germline V gene, CDR1 is MNHEY and CDR2 is SVGAGI. J gave up 7 bases and V 6 bases, and 5 bases lay outside the gene matches.

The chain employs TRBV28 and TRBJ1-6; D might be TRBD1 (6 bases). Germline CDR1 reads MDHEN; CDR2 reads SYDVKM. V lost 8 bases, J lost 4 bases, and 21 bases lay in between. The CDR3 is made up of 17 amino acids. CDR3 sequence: CASQLGGGNLYNSPLHF. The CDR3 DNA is TGTGCCAGCCAACTGGGGGGGGGCAACCTTTATAATTCACCCCTCCACTTT.

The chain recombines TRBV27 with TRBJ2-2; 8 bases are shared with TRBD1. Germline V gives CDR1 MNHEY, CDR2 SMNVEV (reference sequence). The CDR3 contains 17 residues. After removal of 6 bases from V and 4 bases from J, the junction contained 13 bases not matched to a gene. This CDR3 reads CASRRRTGSAATGELFF. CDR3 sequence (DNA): TGTGCCAGCAGGCGACGGACAGGGTCGGCGGCCACCGGGGAGCTGTTTTTT.

The CDR3 sequence is CATSGGSVRNQPQHF. Here the CDR3 DNA reads TGTGCCACCTCGGGAGGGAGTGTTCGCAATCAGCCCCAGCATTTT. The rearrangement joins TRBV2 to TRBJ1-5; D not certain. Germline V gene sequence: CDR1 SNHLY, CDR2 FYNNEI. Trimming removed 10 bases from V and 2 bases from J, with 18 bases in between. CDR3 length: 15 residues.

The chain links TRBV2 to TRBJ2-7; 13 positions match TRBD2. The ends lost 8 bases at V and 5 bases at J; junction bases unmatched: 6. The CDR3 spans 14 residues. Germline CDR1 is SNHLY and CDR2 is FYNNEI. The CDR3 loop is CASQGLAGMHEQYF. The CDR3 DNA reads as TGTGCCAGCCAGGGACTAGCGGGGATGCACGAGCAGTACTTC. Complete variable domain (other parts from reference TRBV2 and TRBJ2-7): EPEVTQTPSHQVTQMGQEVILRCVPISNHLYFYWYRQILGQKVEFLVSFYNNEISEKSEIFDDQFSVERPDGSNFTLKIRSTKLEDSAMYFCASQGLAGMHEQYFGPGTRLTVT.